The rows below give T cell receptor beta chains drawn from one sample of a study of T cell changes during pregnancy in multiple sclerosis. The method was immunoSEQ multiplex PCR; TCRdb's version includes in-frame clones alone and lacks a portion of them. The table has tens of thousands of clones, approximately 91% seen once. The starting material was peripheral blood, obtained in the third trimester of pregnancy. The receptors stem from a female donor with multiple sclerosis, enrolled in a pregnancy study. CDR3s include the opening cysteine and the closing phenylalanine or tryptophan. The D gene is left open where the match is weak. Size is omitted from some rows. Given values are once, few, many or a class for expanded clones.

V gene,clone size,CDR3 length,J gene,D gene,CDR3 protein,CDR3 DNA
TRBV2,NA,13,TRBJ1-1,NA,CASSEARETEAFF,TGTGCCAGCAGTGAGGCCAGGGAAACTGAAGCTTTCTTT
TRBV6-9,NA,15,TRBJ1-2,NA,CALKGIKGTNYGYTF,TGTGCTTTAAAGGGGATCAAAGGGACTAACTATGGCTACACCTTC
TRBV4-3,NA,19,TRBJ1-6,TRBD1,CASSQALGQGGMPNSPLHF,TGCGCCAGCAGCCAAGCCCTTGGACAGGGAGGAATGCCTAATTCACCCCTCCACTTT
TRBV10-3,NA,14,TRBJ2-3,NA,CAISPSEVADTQYF,TGTGCCATCAGCCCTAGCGAAGTCGCAGATACGCAGTATTTT
TRBV5-1,once,15,TRBJ2-3,NA,CASSLENPRTDTQYF,TGCGCCAGCAGCTTAGAGAACCCTCGCACAGATACGCAGTATTTT
TRBV27,NA,16,TRBJ2-1,TRBD1,CASSFAGQGSYNEQFF,TGTGCCAGCAGTTTCGCGGGACAGGGTAGCTACAATGAGCAGTTCTTC
TRBV2,once,16,TRBJ2-2,NA,CASSPIQGEGAGELFF,TGTGCCAGCAGCCCCATACAGGGTGAGGGGGCCGGGGAGCTGTTTTTT
TRBV9,NA,17,TRBJ2-3,NA,CASSVAFGRTSTDTQYF,TGTGCCAGCAGCGTAGCTTTCGGGAGAACTAGCACAGATACGCAGTATTTT
TRBV25-1,NA,15,TRBJ1-3,NA,CASRAGLISGNTIYF,TGTGCCAGCAGAGCCGGACTGATCTCTGGAAACACCATATATTTT
TRBV5-6,NA,15,TRBJ1-5,TRBD1,CASSLGQGDNQPQHF,TGTGCCAGCAGCTTGGGACAGGGGGACAATCAGCCCCAGCATTTT
TRBV4-3,NA,16,TRBJ1-4,TRBD1,CASSQGQGRGNEKLFF,TGCGCCAGCAGCCAGGGACAGGGGAGGGGGAATGAAAAACTGTTTTTT
TRBV6-5,NA,13,TRBJ1-1,NA,CASSYSRGFEAFF,TGTGCCAGCAGTTACTCGCGGGGGTTTGAAGCTTTCTTT
TRBV18,once,15,TRBJ1-1,TRBD1,CASSPRLTGDTEAFF,TGTGCCAGCTCACCTCGCCTTACAGGGGACACTGAAGCTTTCTTT
TRBV13,NA,16,TRBJ2-7,NA,CASSSGGTDRSYEQYF,TGTGCCAGCAGCTCAGGGGGGACAGACCGCTCCTACGAGCAGTACTTC
TRBV12-5,once,13,TRBJ2-2,NA,CASGRREGGELFF,TGTGCTAGTGGCCGCAGGGAAGGCGGGGAGCTGTTTTTT
TRBV18,NA,16,TRBJ2-7,TRBD1,CASSPSTGEHSYEQYF,TGTGCCAGCTCACCATCGACAGGGGAGCACTCCTACGAGCAGTACTTC
TRBV2,NA,15,TRBJ2-3,NA,CASSERGKHTDTQYF,TGTGCCAGCAGTGAAAGGGGAAAGCACACAGATACGCAGTATTTT
TRBV7-6,NA,15,TRBJ2-5,NA,CASSLLGGAGETQYF,TGTGCCAGCAGCTTATTAGGGGGGGCTGGAGAGACCCAGTACTTC
TRBV7-6,NA,21,TRBJ2-2,TRBD1,CASSFPTGTGDMIDNTGELFF,TGTGCCAGCAGCTTTCCTACCGGGACAGGGGACATGATAGACAACACCGGGGAGCTGTTTTTT
TRBV29-1,NA,16,TRBJ2-3,NA,CSVGGRSGWVTDTQYF,TGCAGCGTTGGCGGCAGGTCAGGGTGGGTCACAGATACGCAGTATTTT
TRBV7-2,NA,13,TRBJ1-1,NA,CASSFGGNTEAFF,TGTGCCAGCAGCTTCGGGGGGAACACTGAAGCTTTCTTT
TRBV9,NA,14,TRBJ2-5,NA,CASSAYGDLWDQYF,TGTGCCAGCAGCGCCTACGGGGATCTTTGGGACCAGTACTTC
TRBV6-5,NA,15,TRBJ2-7,NA,CASSSRPGAAYEQYF,TGTGCCAGCAGTTCTCGGCCAGGGGCAGCCTACGAGCAGTACTTC
TRBV19,NA,11,TRBJ1-4,NA,CACRTRPALFF,TGTGCCTGTAGGACCAGGCCCGCTCTGTTTTTT
TRBV5-1,NA,16,TRBJ1-6,NA,CASSLDAGLKDSPLHF,TGCGCCAGCAGCTTGGACGCGGGGCTTAAGGATTCACCCCTCCACTTT
TRBV4-2,NA,11,TRBJ2-5,NA,CASSNEGTQYF,TGTGCCAGCAGCAATGAGGGGACCCAGTACTTC
TRBV9,NA,13,TRBJ1-1,NA,CASSVTGNTEAFF,TGTGCCAGCAGCGTAACAGGGAACACTGAAGCTTTCTTT